These 31 T cell receptor beta chains were sequenced from one sample in a study of cytomegalovirus exposure and HLA in healthy donors. Only in-frame clones appear in the TCRdb table, and some are missing; sequencing was by immunoSEQ multiplex PCR. The repertoire holds approximately 170,000 clones, with approximately 88% as singletons. Material: PBMCs. These TCRs come from a man younger than 45 in good health and CMV-seropositive.

V gene TRBV14 combines with J gene TRBJ2-2; no clear D. Germline loops: CDR1 SGHDN, CDR2 FVKESK. V was shortened by 4 bases and J by 7 bases, with 10 bases between the two germline ends. The CDR3 covers 13 residues. CDR3 protein: CASSPYTGGELFF. CDR3 coding DNA: TGTGCCAGCAGCCCTTACACGGGCGGGGAGCTGTTTTTT. Looking up the rest from reference TRBV14 and TRBJ2-2 gives the full variable domain: EAGVTQFPSHSVIEKGQTVTLRCDPISGHDNLYWYRRVMGKEIKFLLHFVKESKQDESGMPNNRFLAERTGGTYSTLKVQPAELEDSGVYFCASSPYTGGELFFGEGSRLTVL.

The chain's CDR3 is CASSDAQTNTEAFF. DNA of the CDR3: TGTGCCAGCAGTGATGCACAGACGAACACTGAAGCTTTCTTT. The J gene is TRBJ1-1, the V gene TRBV2; D remains ambiguous. Deletions cut 3 bases from V and 1 base from J, with 9 bases between. The CDR3 has 14 amino acids. Germline CDR1 reads SNHLY; CDR2 reads FYNNEI.

This clone appeared a single time. This rearrangement joins TRBV14 to TRBJ1-1; D gene uncertain. This CDR3 region has 14 residues. Germline CDR1 SGHDN, CDR2 FVKESK. V was trimmed by 2 bases and J by 1 base, leaving 8 bases between them. The CDR3 protein is CASSQYSGNTEAFF. As DNA, the CDR3 is TGTGCCAGCAGCCAATATTCAGGGAACACTGAAGCTTTCTTT.

In this sample, this clone turned up once. The genes are TRBV9 and TRBJ2-3, with 8 bases fitting TRBD1. This CDR3 contains 20 residues. Germline V gene lookup returns CDR1 SGDLS and CDR2 YYNGEE. Trimming removed 2 bases from V and 0 bases from J; junction bases left unmatched: 17. The CDR3 nucleotides are TGTGCCAGCAGCGTCTCAGGGGGCGCTTCCTCATTAACTAGCACAGATACGCAGTATTTT. Its translation is CASSVSGGASSLTSTDTQYF. The variable domain in full, completed from reference TRBV9 and TRBJ2-3, reads DSGVTQTPKHLITATGQRVTLRCSPRSGDLSVYWYQQSLDQGLQFLIQYYNGEERAKGNILERFSAQQFPDLHSELNLSSLELGDSALYFCASSVSGGASSLTSTDTQYFGPGTRLTVL.

V gene TRBV29-1 combines with J gene TRBJ1-1; tentatively, D is TRBD1 (6 bases). V dropped 6 bases and J dropped 1 base, with 12 bases sitting between them. This CDR3 contains 13 residues. The V gene's germline CDR1 is SQVTM and CDR2 ANQGSEA. CDR3 loop: CSVRQVRNTEAFF. In DNA, the CDR3 is TGCAGCGTCCGACAGGTCAGGAACACTGAAGCTTTCTTT.

The chain joins TRBV4-3 to TRBJ1-6; D may be TRBD1 (6 bases). The V gene lost 2 bases and the J gene lost 3 bases, with 8 bases spanning the gap. CDR3 length: 15 residues. Looked up from germline, CDR1 is LGHNA and CDR2 is YSLEER. The DNA of the CDR3 is TGCGCCAGCAGCCAAACGACAGGCTATAATTCACCCCTCCACTTT. This codes for CASSQTTGYNSPLHF.

This chain joins TRBV10-3 and TRBJ2-2; D call uncertain. CDR3 size: 14 residues. Trimming removed 0 bases from V and 5 bases from J, with 7 bases in between. Per the germline V gene, CDR1 is ENHRY and CDR2 is SYGVKD. CDR3 coding DNA: TGTGCCATCAGTGAGTCGGCAGGAACCGGGGAGCTGTTTTTT. Its protein is CAISESAGTGELFF.

The chain joins TRBV7-2 to TRBJ1-5; tentative D call: TRBD1 (5 bases). Trimming shortened V by 1 base and J by 11 bases, and 15 bases separated the two germline ends. The V gene's germline CDR1 is SGHTA and CDR2 FQGNSA. The CDR3 sequence is 14 residues long. CDR3 in DNA: TGTGCCAGCAGCTTAGACGGGGGTACAACGTCCCAGCATTTT. Residues: CASSLDGGTTSQHF.

The chain couples TRBV7-8 to TRBJ2-2; D might be TRBD2 (6 bases). The germline gives CDR1 SGHVS, CDR2 FQNEAQ. The CDR3 contains 13 residues. Trimming cost V 4 bases and J 7 bases, with 10 bases left between them. The CDR3 DNA reads as TGTGCCAGCAGCTGGGGGGTTGGCGGGGAGCTGTTTTTT. Its protein is CASSWGVGGELFF.

The chain is built from TRBV7-2 and TRBJ1-1; the D is unclear. The germline gives CDR1 SGHTA, CDR2 FQGNSA. CDR3 length: 16 amino acids. V dropped 5 bases and J dropped 1 base, with 17 bases sitting between them. The CDR3 loop reads CASSRTTRRANTEAFF. The CDR3 DNA follows: TGTGCCAGCAGCCGAACTACGAGGAGGGCGAACACTGAAGCTTTCTTT.

V and J are TRBV19 and TRBJ1-5, with 11 bases matching TRBD1. The CDR3 sequence is 16 residues long. CDR1 is LNHDA and CDR2 is SQIVND in the germline V gene (reference sequence). Trimming took 4 bases from V and 6 from J; bases not matched to a gene: 8. The CDR3 DNA reads TGTGCCAGTAGTACCAGGGGACAGGGGGAAAGTCAGCCCCAGCATTTT. It specifies CASSTRGQGESQPQHF. Full variable domain (missing parts from reference TRBV19 and TRBJ1-5): DGGITQSPKYLFRKEGQNVTLSCEQNLNHDAMYWYRQDPGQGLRLIYYSQIVNDFQKGDIAEGYSVSREKKESFPLTVTSAQKNPTAFYLCASSTRGQGESQPQHFGDGTRLSIL.

This rearrangement joins TRBV29-1 to TRBJ1-5, with a tentative D call TRBD1 (5 bases). Germline V CDR1 and CDR2: SQVTM, ANQGSEA. Between the trimmed V and J ends, which lost 4 bases and 5 bases, there was a span of 12 bases. This CDR3 is built from 13 residues. CDR3 sequence (DNA): TGCAGCGTTGCCTCAGGAGGGGATCAGCCCCAGCATTTT. Residues: CSVASGGDQPQHF.

The V and J genes are TRBV28 and TRBJ1-5, with 7 bases aligning to TRBD1. J was trimmed by 5 bases and V by 4 bases; bases with no gene match: 5. Germline V lookup: CDR1 MDHEN, CDR2 SYDVKM. The CDR3 contains 14 residues. This chain's CDR3 is CASSSSQGHQPQHF. For the CDR3, the DNA is TGTGCCAGCAGTTCCTCACAGGGGCATCAGCCCCAGCATTTT.

V and J are TRBV7-6 and TRBJ1-1, with D tentatively TRBD1 (5 bases). This CDR3 has 17 amino acids. CDR1 is SGHVS and CDR2 is FNYEAQ in the germline V gene. The V gene lost 5 bases and the J gene lost 6 bases, with 25 bases spanning the gap. CDR3 nucleotides: TGTGCCAGCAGCAATCCTTTAGTGGGGGGGGAAAGCTCTGAAGCTTTCTTT. It codes for CASSNPLVGGESSEAFF.

The sample holds a few counts of this clone. The rearrangement uses TRBV27 and TRBJ2-3; TRBD2 is a possible D gene (6 bases). The ends were cut back, 5 bases at V and 11 bases at J, with 14 bases in the middle. Germline CDR1 is MNHEY and CDR2 is SMNVEV (reference sequence). The CDR3 spans 12 residues. CDR3 nucleotide sequence: TGTGCCAGCAGTCCCCTCCGGGGGAGGCAGTATTTT. It encodes CASSPLRGRQYF.

The chain recombines TRBV4-1 with TRBJ1-4; tentatively, D is TRBD1 (5 bases). The CDR3 extends over 14 amino acids. Germline CDR1 is MGHRA and CDR2 is YSYEKL. V lost 0 bases and J 6 bases, leaving 8 bases between the germline ends. The CDR3 DNA reads as TGCGCCAGCAGCCAAGAGGAAGGGGATGAAAAACTGTTTTTT. Its protein product is CASSQEEGDEKLFF.

This clone was observed a single time. This chain joins TRBV29-1 and TRBJ2-3, with a possible D match to TRBD2 (6 bases). The CDR3 covers 16 residues. The germline V and J ends were trimmed by 4 bases and 4 bases, with 21 bases remaining between them. Germline CDR1 SQVTM, CDR2 ANQGSEA. CDR3 sequence reads: CSVAAVDSGVSDTQYF. In DNA, the CDR3 is TGCAGCGTTGCGGCGGTGGACTCGGGAGTTTCAGATACGCAGTATTTT.

This chain joins TRBV6-6 and TRBJ1-1, with TRBD1 matching 8 bases. The J segment lost 11 bases and the V segment lost 2 bases, leaving 10 bases of the junction unmatched. In germline, CDR1 is MNHNY, CDR2 SVGAGI (reference sequence). The CDR3 contains 14 residues. CDR3 protein: CASSYTLQQGGAFF. In DNA, the CDR3 is TGTGCCAGCAGTTACACTTTACAACAGGGGGGCGCTTTCTTT.

V and J are TRBV9 and TRBJ1-2; 9 nucleotides line up with TRBD1. Germline trimming cut 2 bases from V and 0 bases from J; bases unmatched to any gene: 8. Germline values: CDR1 SGDLS, CDR2 YYNGEE. The CDR3 loop spans 17 amino acids. CDR3 DNA: TGTGCCAGCAGCGTGGGGGACAGGGCAACACCTAACTATGGCTACACCTTC. This sequence encodes CASSVGDRATPNYGYTF.

The chain carries TRBV30 and TRBJ2-5; TRBD1 agrees at 9 bases. J was trimmed by 4 bases and V by 4 bases; bases with no gene match: 7. Germline CDR1 is GTSNPN and CDR2 is SVGIG (reference sequence). CDR3 length equals 14 residues. The DNA of the CDR3 is TGTGCCTGGACGCTGGGGACAGGGAGAGAGACCCAGTACTTC. This gives the protein CAWTLGTGRETQYF.

In this sample, this clone turned up a few times. The gene calls are TRBV2 and TRBJ2-2; 11 nucleotides agree with TRBD2. Germline lookup yields CDR1 SNHLY and CDR2 FYNNEI. The V gene end was trimmed by 4 bases and the J gene end by 7 bases; junction bases not matched to a gene: 2. The CDR3 spans 14 residues. The CDR3, as DNA: TGTGCCAGCAGTGGACTAGCGGGGTACGGGGAGCTGTTTTTT. As protein: CASSGLAGYGELFF.

The CDR3, as DNA: TGTGCCTGGAGTTCAACGGACAGGGGGGACACTGAAGCTTTCTTT. Protein sequence: CAWSSTDRGDTEAFF. The chain joins TRBV30 to TRBJ1-1; the match to TRBD1 covers 10 bases. The CDR3 covers 15 residues. The V segment lost 2 bases and the J segment 3 bases; nucleotides outside the gene matches: 6. The germline CDR1 and CDR2 sequences are GTSNPN and SVGIG (reference sequence).

The J gene is TRBJ2-1, the V gene TRBV29-1, with TRBD2 matching over 10 bases. CDR3 length equals 14 residues. The ends lost 3 bases at V and 6 bases at J; junction bases unmatched: 5. CDR1 is SQVTM and CDR2 is ANQGSEA in the germline V gene. DNA of the CDR3: TGCAGCGTTGAGGCTAGCGGGAGCGGCAATGAGCAGTTCTTC. This codes for CSVEASGSGNEQFF.

Only one count was recorded for this clone. A far larger clone is off by one base, so a read error is likely. Other DNA sequences in this specimen translate into the identical CDR3. This chain links TRBV5-1 with TRBJ2-7; TRBD1 matches at 8 bases. V was pared by 1 base and J by 2 bases, with 5 bases of the junction left unmatched. This CDR3 is built from 15 residues. Per germline, CDR1 SGHRS and CDR2 YFSETQ. This chain's CDR3 is CASSLLGTGAYEQYF. CDR3 bases: TGCGCCAGCAGCTTGTTGGGGACAGGAGCCTACGAGCAGTACTTC.

The chain joins TRBV7-9 to TRBJ2-7; D not certain. Deletions cut 1 base from V and 6 bases from J, with 13 bases between. Germline CDR1 and CDR2: SEHNR and FQNEAQ (reference sequence). This CDR3 is built from 14 residues. The CDR3, as DNA: TGTGCCAGCAGCTTAGTAGCTCAGTTTCCCGAGCAGTACTTC. It yields the protein CASSLVAQFPEQYF. Full variable domain (outside the CDR3, taken from reference TRBV7-9 and TRBJ2-7): DTGVSQNPRHKITKRGQNVTFRCDPISEHNRLYWYRQTLGQGPEFLTYFQNEAQLEKSRLLSDRFSAERPKGSFSTLEIQRTEQGDSAMYLCASSLVAQFPEQYFGPGTRLTVT.

The rearrangement joins TRBV7-3 to TRBJ2-1; 12 bases line up with TRBD2. CDR1 is SGHTA and CDR2 is FQGTGA in the germline V gene. This CDR3 comprises 15 residues. Losses at the gene ends were 2 bases for V and 6 bases for J; bases not matched to a gene: 2. The CDR3 spells CASSLGLAGPNEQFF. The CDR3, as DNA: TGTGCCAGCAGCTTAGGACTAGCGGGACCCAATGAGCAGTTCTTC.

This clone was observed once. CDR3 in amino acids: CASSGLGRLAAGGETQYF. The CDR3 nucleotides read TGTGCCAGTTCGGGTTTGGGAAGACTAGCGGCAGGGGGAGAGACCCAGTACTTC. This chain joins TRBV19 and TRBJ2-5, with 9 bases matching TRBD2. After removal of 8 bases from V and 4 bases from J, the junction contained 20 bases not matched to a gene. The CDR3 runs 18 residues. From germline, CDR1 is LNHDA and CDR2 SQIVND (reference sequence). Complete variable domain (other parts from reference TRBV19 and TRBJ2-5): DGGITQSPKYLFRKEGQNVTLSCEQNLNHDAMYWYRQDPGQGLRLIYYSQIVNDFQKGDIAEGYSVSREKKESFPLTVTSAQKNPTAFYLCASSGLGRLAAGGETQYFGPGTRLLVL.

The rearrangement joins TRBV18 to TRBJ1-3, with D unclear. Germline CDR1 reads KGHSH; CDR2 reads LQKENI. The germline V and J ends were trimmed by 1 base and 0 bases, with 13 bases remaining between them. The CDR3 has 17 residues. CDR3 loop: CASSPLNGGNSGNTIYF. In DNA, the CDR3 is TGTGCCAGCTCACCACTCAATGGAGGGAACTCTGGAAACACCATATATTTT.

This clone has just one count. The chain has TRBV7-3 and TRBJ2-7; tentative D call: TRBD1 (6 bases). Trimming took 2 bases from V and 1 from J, leaving 12 bases between them. This CDR3 contains 15 residues. From germline, CDR1 is SGHTA and CDR2 FQGTGA. As DNA, the CDR3 is TGTGCCAGCAGCTTAGTTCCAGGGGTTTCCTACGAGCAGTACTTC. Translated: CASSLVPGVSYEQYF.

The chain carries TRBV11-3 and TRBJ1-6; D is ambiguous. CDR3 size: 15 residues. V shed 0 bases and J shed 0 bases, with 3 bases lying between them. Germline V gene lookup returns CDR1 SGHNT and CDR2 YENEEA. In DNA, the CDR3 is TGTGCCAGCAGCTTAGACAGCTCCTATAATTCACCCCTCCACTTT. Its translation: CASSLDSSYNSPLHF.

A single count supports this clone. The rearrangement joins TRBV10-3 to TRBJ1-3; tentatively, D is TRBD1 (5 bases). The V end was cut by 11 bases, the J end by 2 bases, with 16 bases between. The CDR3 spans 14 residues. The germline gives CDR1 ENHRY, CDR2 SYGVKD. The CDR3 coding sequence is TGTGCCTTAAAACCAGGGCTAGCTGGAAACACCATATATTTT. It specifies CALKPGLAGNTIYF.